Given below is one T cell receptor (beta chain) in context. The data were obtained in a study of blood T cell repertoires in COVID-19. The repertoire was sequenced with immunoSEQ multiplex PCR; TCRdb's copy has only in-frame clones and lacks some. Of 70,000 to 90,000 clones detected, around four fifths appear once; the ten largest clones hold 11%. The sequence derives from a human donor in a cohort sampled during active COVID-19. Sequencing was done on a sample of peripheral blood.

This chain's CDR3 is CASSETGNYGYTF. The CDR3 bases are TGTGCCAGCAGCGAGACAGGGAACTATGGCTACACCTTC. The gene calls are TRBV5-4 and TRBJ1-2; the match to TRBD1 covers 7 bases. This CDR3 spans 13 amino acids. CDR1 and CDR2 from the germline V gene are SGHNT and YYREEE (reference sequence). J was trimmed by 2 bases and V by 4 bases; bases with no gene match: 2.